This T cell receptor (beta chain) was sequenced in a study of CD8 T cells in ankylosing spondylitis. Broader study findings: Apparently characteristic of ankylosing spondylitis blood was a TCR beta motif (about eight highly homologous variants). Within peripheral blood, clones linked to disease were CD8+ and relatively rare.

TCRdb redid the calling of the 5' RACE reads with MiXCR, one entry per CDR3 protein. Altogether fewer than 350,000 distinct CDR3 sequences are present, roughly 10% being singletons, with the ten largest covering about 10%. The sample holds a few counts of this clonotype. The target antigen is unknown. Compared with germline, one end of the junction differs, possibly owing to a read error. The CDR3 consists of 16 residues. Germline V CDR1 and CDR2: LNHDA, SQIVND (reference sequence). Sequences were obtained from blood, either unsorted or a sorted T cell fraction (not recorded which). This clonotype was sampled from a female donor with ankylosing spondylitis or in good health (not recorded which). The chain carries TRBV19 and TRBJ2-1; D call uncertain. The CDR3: CASSIELLRSYNEQFF. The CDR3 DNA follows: TGTGCCAGTAGCATAGAGCTTCTCCGCTCCTACAATGAGCAGTTCTTC. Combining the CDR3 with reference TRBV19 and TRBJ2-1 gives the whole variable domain DGGITQSPKYLFRKEGQNVTLSCEQNLNHDAMYWYRQDPGQGLRLIYYSQIVNDFQKGDIAEGYSVSREKKESFPLTVTSAQKNPTAFYLCASSIELLRSYNEQFFGPGTRLTVL.